The T cell receptor (beta chain) under discussion was sequenced for a study of shared clonotypes between healthy human individuals. Study-wide results and limits: Sampling covered nothing but blood. Tissue TCR repertoires likely differ from those found in blood.

None of the donors, who were healthy HIV-negative adults, had recently had acute infections or vaccinations. Only Caucasian adults living in Nashville, Tennessee served as donors. This clone came up once. Its antigen is not identified. Germline CDR1 MDHEN, CDR2 SYDVKM. This CDR3 region has 15 residues. V dropped 5 bases and J dropped 1 base, with 12 bases sitting between them. Unsorted PBMCs provided DNA that was sequenced on ten immunoSEQ deep assay plates. The data were produced by immunoSEQ multiplex PCR, yet TCRdb's version contains in-frame clones alone and is incomplete. Here the sample spans around 440,000 clones, over 60% being singletons.

This rearrangement joins TRBV28 to TRBJ1-5, with D maybe TRBD1 (5 bases). Material: PBMCs. The clonotype was recovered from a woman aged 40-49 years in good health. Some clones in this sample may be carry-over from other donors' samples. CDR3 residues: CASSPLRGSNQPQHF. For the CDR3, the DNA is TGTGCCAGCAGTCCCCTGCGGGGGAGCAATCAGCCCCAGCATTTT.